This T cell receptor beta chain was captured in a study of blood T cell repertoires in COVID-19 (dated by TCRdb to the early 2020s). Study-level background: The collaborator samples originated in the United States, Italy and Spain and spanned the acute and convalescent phases of COVID-19. The prospective study material was composed of cDNA or gDNA derived from T cells, B-cell-depleted T cells, or PBMCs. The dataset comprised deeply sampled blood TCRbeta repertoires from subjects exposed to, actively infected with, or recovered from COVID-19. The repertoires were released in a freely available public database intended as a resource for research on the immune response to SARS-CoV-2. Samples came from the ongoing ImmuneRACE study (first 160 participants) plus 1,254 subjects from 6 global collaborators. The sample metadata nearly always contained a de-identified subject ID, COVID-19 status, age in years and sex. Where HLA class I and class II types were available, the types were taken from metadata supplied by the sample provider, not from assay-based typing. Results the study describes overall, beyond this receptor: Clinical and demographic metadata were provided uncurated, with the amount varying by source and participant.

TCRbeta CDR3 regions were amplified from genomic DNA by means of the immunoSEQ Assay, a bias-controlled multiplex PCR. Per the original workflow: The number of nucleated cells in each sample was estimated by amplification of reference gene primers within the assay. Sequence reads were collapsed and filtered to measure the absolute abundance of every unique TCRbeta CDR3 rearrangement. Productive Simpson clonality was computed per sample as the square root of Simpson's diversity index over productive rearrangements. Held by TCRdb, this immuneACCESS table contains in-frame sequences only and omits some clones. Under half of the omission traces to an unresolved V gene where checked; the cause of the rest is unknown. V, J and clone size were drawn from that table, and D and trimming were deduced from the DNA. The sample table holds roughly 150,000 clones, of which around 82% were seen once. The leading ten clones occupy roughly 15% of the sample.

The germline V gene provides CDR1 MNHEY and CDR2 SVGAGI. At the junction V is shortened by 5 bases and J by 1 base, with 9 bases in between. The CDR3, from cysteine to phenylalanine, totals 14 residues. Only CDR3 DNA is held: 42 bases, read in frame from base 1. On this clone: Its antigen has not been determined. Qualities for individual bases were not recorded, and no much larger clone is one base off.

Each collaborating institution followed its own protocols to collect whole blood in K2EDTA tubes. Collaborator samples were shipped for TCRbeta analysis as frozen whole blood, isolated PBMCs, or DNA extracted from either sample type. Sequenced input: peripheral blood. The chain couples TRBV6-5 to TRBJ1-3; the D region possibly corresponds to TRBD1 (5 bases align). The sequence was collected from a human donor with acute or convalescent COVID-19. The donor label of this sample is uncertain. CDR3 reads: CASSTQGSGNTIYF. The nucleotide sequence reads TGTGCCAGCAGTACCCAGGGTTCTGGAAACACCATATATTTT.